This TCR beta chain was recorded in a study of cytomegalovirus exposure and HLA in healthy donors. Trimming stripped 3 bases from V and 4 bases from J, with 13 bases between. Germline CDR1 SGDLS, CDR2 YYNGEE. This CDR3 has 14 amino acids. These donors, healthy bone marrow donors, were studied. The primer mix had 60 Vbeta and 13 Jbeta primers. Produced via immunoSEQ multiplex PCR; TCRdb's table is partial and in-frame only. The data contain 75,000 to 95,000 clones, approximately 71% of them seen just once; the ten biggest clones take up roughly 2.6%. Study-wide points: Reported results showed that the classifier diagnosed cytomegalovirus status with high specificity and sensitivity. Presence/absence comparisons presumed near-even sequencing depth among donors. Fewer than 20,000 TCR beta sequences were associated with HLA alleles at 0.05 false discovery rate in a later analysis.

Only a few counts were recorded for this clone. The antigen remains undetermined. The sequence came from a man in his forties or fifties in good health and CMV-seronegative. The rearrangement links TRBV9 to TRBJ2-5; possible D gene TRBD2, 6 bases. The sequenced material came from PBMCs. The CDR3, as DNA: TGTGCCAGCAGCGCCACGGGGGTTTCAGAGACCCAGTACTTC. Residues: CASSATGVSETQYF.